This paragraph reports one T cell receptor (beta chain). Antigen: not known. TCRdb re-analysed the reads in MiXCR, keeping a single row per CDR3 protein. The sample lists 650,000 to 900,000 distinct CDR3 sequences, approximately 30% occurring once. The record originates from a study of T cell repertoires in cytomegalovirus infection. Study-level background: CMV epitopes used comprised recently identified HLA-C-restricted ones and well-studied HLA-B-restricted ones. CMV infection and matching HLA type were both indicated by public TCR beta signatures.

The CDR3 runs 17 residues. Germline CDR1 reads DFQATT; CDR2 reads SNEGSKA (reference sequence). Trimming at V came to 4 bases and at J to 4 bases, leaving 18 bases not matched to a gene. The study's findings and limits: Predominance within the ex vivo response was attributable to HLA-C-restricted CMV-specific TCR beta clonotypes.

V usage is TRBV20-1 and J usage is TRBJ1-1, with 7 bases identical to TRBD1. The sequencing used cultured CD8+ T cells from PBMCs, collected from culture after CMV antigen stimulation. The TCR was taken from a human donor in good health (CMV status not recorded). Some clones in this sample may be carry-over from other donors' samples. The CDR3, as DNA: TGCAGTGCTACAAACCCCGGGACAGCCTTGAGGGGCACTGAAGCTTTCTTT. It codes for CSATNPGTALRGTEAFF.